A selection of T cell receptor beta chains follows, all from one sample in a study of blood T cell repertoires in COVID-19. Assay used: immunoSEQ multiplex PCR; TCRdb lists only in-frame clones, some missing. The sample records about 99,000 clones, more than 80% being singletons. Material: peripheral blood. These receptors were taken from a human donor in a cohort sampled during active COVID-19. Both conserved end residues are trimmed from each CDR3.

j_gene,v_gene,CDR3aa
TRBJ2-5,TRBV10-3,AISGDWEETQY
TRBJ1-2,TRBV6-6,ALGPRGLTNYGYT
TRBJ1-1,TRBV7-3,ASSTGGNTEAF
TRBJ1-1,TRBV20-1,SASTGQGMNTEAF
TRBJ1-5,TRBV6-2/TRBV6-3,ASSQGNSNQPQH
TRBJ1-6,TRBV7-3,ASSLQGQSNSPLH
TRBJ2-5,TRBV5-1,ASSPGQPQETQY
TRBJ1-1,TRBV18,ASSPGPNTEAF
TRBJ1-2,TRBV5-6,ASTPGHFNYGYT
TRBJ2-5,TRBV11-2,ASSFGQQETQY
TRBJ1-2,TRBV5-5,ASSLDQGEGYT
TRBJ1-1,TRBV2,ASSRTENTEAF
TRBJ2-7,TRBV4-3,ASSPSPQAPYEQY
TRBJ2-2,TRBV10-3,ATQRTENTGELF
TRBJ1-2,TRBV7-2,ASSLGQLTYGYT
TRBJ2-5,TRBV30,AWSRDRGWETQY
TRBJ1-2,TRBV6-1,ASSESGANYGYT
TRBJ1-6,TRBV10-2,ASRDSNSPLH
TRBJ2-3,TRBV14,ASSQLAGGPHTQY
TRBJ1-1,TRBV3-1/TRBV3-2,ASSSGTGAAEAF
TRBJ1-1,TRBV3-1/TRBV3-2,ASSQERGQAGNTEAF
TRBJ2-2,TRBV6-1,ASSEQVGLNTGELF
TRBJ2-7,TRBV3-1/TRBV3-2,ASSPGLAGSYEQY
TRBJ2-5,TRBV7-3,ASSRTSGGQETQY
TRBJ1-5,TRBV19,ASSTGGSSNQPQH
TRBJ1-4,TRBV10-2,ASRQGFTNEKLF
TRBJ1-1,TRBV5-4,ASSQGQGVGMNTEAF
TRBJ2-5,TRBV27,ASTPRRGGQETQY
TRBJ2-5,TRBV2,ASSWGTSQETQY
TRBJ1-4,TRBV4-3,ASSQDGGTGGFEKLF
TRBJ1-1,TRBV10-3,AISEGTVGWGADPEAF
TRBJ1-1,TRBV5-1,ASSLEARETEAF
TRBJ1-2,TRBV6-5,ASAGGSFGYT
TRBJ2-5,TRBV15,ATSRDFRGFGETQY
TRBJ1-2,TRBV15,ATSRDSRGLIHGYT
TRBJ1-5,TRBV6-1,ASSEAGQGGQPQH
TRBJ2-1,TRBV4-2,ASSQARGSYNEQF
TRBJ1-1,TRBV29-1,SVGAVVAEAF
TRBJ1-2,TRBV4-1,ASSQDPSRVDGYT
TRBJ1-6,TRBV3-1/TRBV3-2,ASSQGGVNSPLH
TRBJ2-7,TRBV2,ASSVETGPNEQY
TRBJ2-1,TRBV10-1,ASSEDSYNEQF
TRBJ2-7,TRBV5-1,ASSLVAGETYEQY
TRBJ1-1,TRBV3-1/TRBV3-2,ASSQRGAGWAF
TRBJ1-4,TRBV5-4,ASSLDSGSTNEKLF
TRBJ2-1,TRBV3-1/TRBV3-2,ASSIAGGPDEQF
TRBJ1-2,TRBV7-9,ASSLAGSRYGYT
TRBJ1-1,TRBV2,ASSSRANTEAF
TRBJ1-3,TRBV12-5,ASGTGFSGNTIY
TRBJ2-5,TRBV19,ASSIGRQETQY
TRBJ1-2,TRBV9,ASSPEGGGSYGYT
TRBJ2-2,TRBV5-6,ASSLYSRGSTGELF
TRBJ2-5,TRBV4-2,ASSQHRTSGQETQY
TRBJ2-1,TRBV2,ASSVQGLADNEQF
TRBJ1-5,TRBV6-5,ASSTGVQPQH
TRBJ2-3,TRBV9,ASSVATRAYDTQY
TRBJ2-1,TRBV30,AWTRQASSYNEQF
TRBJ2-3,TRBV27,ASGVRGRTDTQY
TRBJ1-1,TRBV11-1,ASSLSTGGRTEAF
TRBJ1-1,TRBV18,ASSPSVGQGGTEAF